A selection of T cell receptor beta chains follows, all from one sample in a study of T cells after yellow fever vaccination. Each CDR3 protein gets one entry after TCRdb re-called the 5' RACE reads with MiXCR. The sample lists 500,000 to 650,000 distinct CDR3 sequences; roughly 12% were seen once. The sample here was PBMCs, taken on the day of the yellow fever booster vaccination. The origin of the receptors is a man aged 30 to 45 who received the YFV17D yellow fever vaccine. The CDR3 runs from the conserved cysteine through the conserved F or W.

cdr3_aa: CASSQWVNSNTEAFF
v_call: TRBV4-3
cdr3_length: 15
j_call: TRBJ1-1

cdr3_aa: CASSPRTLRPGANVLTF
v_call: TRBV11-2
cdr3_length: 17
j_call: TRBJ2-6

cdr3_aa: CATSLGLGADNEQFF
v_call: TRBV15
cdr3_length: 15
j_call: TRBJ2-1

cdr3_aa: CASSQLKLEQYF
v_call: TRBV14
cdr3_length: 12
j_call: TRBJ2-7

cdr3_aa: CASRGWWTNQPQHF
v_call: TRBV2
cdr3_length: 14
j_call: TRBJ1-5

cdr3_aa: CASSNGQKYEQYF
v_call: TRBV5-1
cdr3_length: 13
j_call: TRBJ2-7

cdr3_aa: CASSLEGVGNQPQHF
v_call: TRBV12-3/TRBV12-4
cdr3_length: 15
j_call: TRBJ1-5

cdr3_aa: CASSNNAGPRETQYF
v_call: TRBV6-2/TRBV6-3
cdr3_length: 15
j_call: TRBJ2-5

cdr3_aa: CATSRGLAGGYYNEQFF
v_call: TRBV15
cdr3_length: 17
j_call: TRBJ2-1

cdr3_aa: CSASWTSGSRNTQYF
v_call: TRBV20-1
cdr3_length: 15
j_call: TRBJ2-3

cdr3_aa: CASHGRYNYGYTF
v_call: TRBV5-4
cdr3_length: 13
j_call: TRBJ1-2

cdr3_aa: CASSSPPTGINTEAFF
v_call: TRBV27
cdr3_length: 16
j_call: TRBJ1-1

cdr3_aa: CASSLARDSQAFF
v_call: TRBV7-9
cdr3_length: 13
j_call: TRBJ1-1

cdr3_aa: CASSLDLSGTQYF
v_call: TRBV7-2
cdr3_length: 13
j_call: TRBJ2-3

cdr3_aa: CASSKKQGRDVYEQYF
v_call: TRBV6-1
cdr3_length: 16
j_call: TRBJ2-7

cdr3_aa: CASSSQAFTDTQYF
v_call: TRBV5-1
cdr3_length: 14
j_call: TRBJ2-3

cdr3_aa: CASGGQGVNYEQYF
v_call: TRBV6-1
cdr3_length: 14
j_call: TRBJ2-7

cdr3_aa: CASSSDRFGIGKLFF
v_call: TRBV7-9
cdr3_length: 15
j_call: TRBJ1-4

cdr3_aa: CATSAGGWSNEQFF
v_call: TRBV24-1
cdr3_length: 14
j_call: TRBJ2-1

cdr3_aa: CASRSGRQNTGELFF
v_call: TRBV6-1
cdr3_length: 15
j_call: TRBJ2-2

cdr3_aa: CSARGLTSGSSYNEQFF
v_call: TRBV20-1
cdr3_length: 17
j_call: TRBJ2-1

cdr3_aa: CAISVAGGDYNEQFF
v_call: TRBV10-3
cdr3_length: 15
j_call: TRBJ2-1

cdr3_aa: CAIETALCCNQPQHF
v_call: TRBV6-1
cdr3_length: 15
j_call: TRBJ1-5

cdr3_aa: CASSQDHRAPSYEQYF
v_call: TRBV4-3
cdr3_length: 16
j_call: TRBJ2-7

cdr3_aa: CSARDGGQGAFSPLHF
v_call: TRBV20-1
cdr3_length: 16
j_call: TRBJ1-6

cdr3_aa: CASSLFWTSGSEQYF
v_call: TRBV18
cdr3_length: 15
j_call: TRBJ2-7

cdr3_aa: CASIPGGGELFF
v_call: TRBV10-2
cdr3_length: 12
j_call: TRBJ2-2

cdr3_aa: CASSLGSGSGPQHF
v_call: TRBV5-1
cdr3_length: 14
j_call: TRBJ1-5

cdr3_aa: CASGLVAGELFF
v_call: TRBV7-3
cdr3_length: 12
j_call: TRBJ2-2